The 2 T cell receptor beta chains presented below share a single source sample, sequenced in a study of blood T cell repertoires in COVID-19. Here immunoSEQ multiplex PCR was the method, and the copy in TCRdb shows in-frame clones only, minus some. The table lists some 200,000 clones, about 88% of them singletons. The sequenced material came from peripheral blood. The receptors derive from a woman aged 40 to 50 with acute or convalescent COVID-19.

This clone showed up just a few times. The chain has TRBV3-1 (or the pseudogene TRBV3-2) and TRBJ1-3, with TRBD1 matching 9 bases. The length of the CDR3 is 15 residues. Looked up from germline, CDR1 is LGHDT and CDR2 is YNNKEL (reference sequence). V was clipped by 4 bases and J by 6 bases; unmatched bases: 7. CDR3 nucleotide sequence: TGTGCCAGCAGCCCCCTCAGACAGGGGGAAAACACCATATATTTT. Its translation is CASSPLRQGENTIYF.

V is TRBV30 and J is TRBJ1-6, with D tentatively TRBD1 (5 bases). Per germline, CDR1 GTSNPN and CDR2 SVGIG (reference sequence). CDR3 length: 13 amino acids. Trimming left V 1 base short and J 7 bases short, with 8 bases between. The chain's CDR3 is CAWSGTPNSPLHF. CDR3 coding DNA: TGTGCCTGGAGTGGGACACCAAATTCACCCCTCCACTTT.